This T cell receptor (beta chain) was retrieved from a study of T cells in Graves' hyperthyroidism and ophthalmopathy. Amplification targeted TCR beta CDR3 regions from RNA transcripts. TCR CDR3 underwent first-round RT-PCR with the HTBI primer set. TCRdb independently ran MiXCR on the multiplex PCR reads; one entry per CDR3 protein. This sample has 400,000 or so distinct CDR3 sequences; approximately 14% occur once, and the top ten carry approximately 20%. This clonotype was picked up a small number of times. The CDR3 length is 12 residues. V dropped 2 bases and J dropped 4 bases, with 5 bases sitting between them. Germline V gene data show CDR1 as SEHNR and CDR2 as FQNEAQ (reference sequence).

The source of this sequence is a woman aged 55-75 years with Graves' ophthalmopathy. The sequenced material came from blood. The chain combines TRBV7-9 with TRBJ2-5; D not certain. The CDR3 DNA reads TGTGCCAGCAGCTTAAAGAGAGAGACCCAGTACTTC. Translation: CASSLKRETQYF.